These 15 T cell receptor beta chains originate from one sample sequenced in a study of blood T cell repertoires in COVID-19. Profiled with immunoSEQ multiplex PCR; TCRdb holds only in-frame clones, not every one. The sample yields fewer than 120,000 clones, 76% seen once. Sequencing was carried out using peripheral blood. These receptors were taken from a woman of 80 years or more with acute or convalescent COVID-19.

About this clone: Other DNA sequences in the same sample also yield this CDR3. The V gene is TRBV6-1, the J gene TRBJ1-2; D remains unclear. Germline values: CDR1 MNHNS, CDR2 SASEGT. The ends were cut back, 2 bases at V and 2 bases at J, with 6 bases in the middle. The CDR3 runs to 13 residues. DNA of the CDR3: TGTGCCAGCAGTGAATCCGGGAACTATGGCTACACCTTC. Amino acids: CASSESGNYGYTF.

The J gene is TRBJ1-6, the V gene TRBV5-1; TRBD1 aligns across 8 bases. The CDR3 sequence is 15 residues long. The V segment lost 0 bases and the J segment 8 bases; nucleotides outside the gene matches: 4. CDR1 SGHRS and CDR2 YFSETQ come from the germline V gene. DNA of the CDR3: TGCGCCAGCAGCTTGGCAGGGGGCGGCGATTCACCCCTCCACTTT. Protein product: CASSLAGGGDSPLHF.

The rearrangement joins TRBV11-2 to TRBJ2-2, with TRBD2 matching 14 bases. The length of the CDR3 is 17 residues. The V gene end was trimmed by 3 bases and the J gene end by 3 bases; junction bases not matched to a gene: 3. Germline CDR1 reads SGHAT; CDR2 reads FQNNGV. The DNA for the CDR3 is TGTGCCAGCAGCTTGGGACTAGCGGGAGCGTACACCGGGGAGCTGTTTTTT. This codes for CASSLGLAGAYTGELFF.

The chain couples TRBV11-3 to TRBJ2-2; 8 bases match TRBD1. V was pared by 10 bases and J by 3 bases, with 4 bases of the junction left unmatched. The germline CDR1 and CDR2 sequences are SGHNT and YENEEA. The CDR3 is made up of 13 amino acids. The CDR3 loop is CATSTGDTGELFF. The CDR3 DNA reads TGTGCCACTTCGACAGGGGACACCGGGGAGCTGTTTTTT.

V and J are TRBV30 and TRBJ1-2, with D possibly TRBD1 on 6 matching bases. The CDR3 totals 16 residues. Germline V gene sequence: CDR1 GTSNPN, CDR2 SVGIG (reference sequence). V was shortened by 4 bases and J by 6 bases, with 24 bases between the two germline ends. CDR3 coding DNA: TGTGCCTGGACCACCCCGCGGGGGCAGAGGACACATGGCTACACCTTC. Protein: CAWTTPRGQRTHGYTF.

The CDR3 is CASSRTNPRDSPLHF. The CDR3 coding sequence is TGTGCCAGCAGTCGGACTAACCCCAGGGATTCACCCCTCCACTTT. The V call is TRBV27, the J call TRBJ1-6; D possibly corresponds to TRBD1 (5 bases). From germline, CDR1 is MNHEY and CDR2 SMNVEV (reference sequence). The CDR3 covers 15 residues. V lost 5 bases and J lost 8, with 16 bases in between.

This clone turned up a few times. The genes are TRBV5-5 and TRBJ2-7; TRBD1 matches 8 bases. The CDR3 has 14 residues. J was trimmed by 6 bases and V by 3 bases; bases with no gene match: 8. Germline CDR1 reads SGHKS; CDR2 reads YYEKEE (reference sequence). The CDR3 DNA follows: TGTGCCAGCAGCTCAGGACAGGGTTCTTCCGAGCAGTACTTC. Translating it yields CASSSGQGSSEQYF.

This clone appeared once. The rearrangement uses TRBV15 and TRBJ2-1; D unclear. The CDR3 length is 16 residues. Between the trimmed V and J ends, which lost 0 bases and 0 bases, there was a span of 9 bases. Germline lookup yields CDR1 LNHNV and CDR2 YYDKDF (reference sequence). The CDR3 here is CATSRDPAASYNEQFF. CDR3 sequence (DNA): TGTGCCACCAGCAGAGATCCGGCGGCCTCCTACAATGAGCAGTTCTTC.

The chain employs TRBV5-1 and TRBJ1-1, with TRBD1 identical over 7 bases. Germline V CDR1 and CDR2: SGHRS, YFSETQ. The V gene end was trimmed by 1 base and the J gene end by 3 bases; junction bases not matched to a gene: 15. This CDR3 spans 18 amino acids. The CDR3 region is CASSLIRGVYGRDTEAFF. The CDR3 nucleotides are TGCGCCAGCAGCTTGATCAGGGGGGTATATGGAAGGGACACTGAAGCTTTCTTT.

This clone has a single count. The CDR3 loop reads CASTLQGSPFFVYTF. In DNA, the CDR3 is TGTGCCAGCACACTCCAGGGGTCTCCCTTTTTCGTCTACACCTTC. This chain connects TRBV7-2 to TRBJ1-2; a weak D match, TRBD1 (6 bases). The CDR3 runs 15 residues. Trimming took 7 bases from V and 10 from J, leaving 25 bases between them. Germline loops: CDR1 SGHTA, CDR2 FQGNSA.

This chain connects TRBV4-1 to TRBJ2-7, with a possible D match to TRBD1 (10 bases). CDR1 is MGHRA, CDR2 YSYEKL, per germline. V gave up 4 bases and J gave up 2 bases, with 27 bases separating them. The CDR3 totals 19 residues. CDR3 protein: CASSLVPGQGPSGTYEQYF. CDR3 bases: TGCGCCAGCAGCCTCGTTCCGGGACAGGGGCCTAGCGGGACCTACGAGCAGTACTTC.

The chain combines TRBV6-4 with TRBJ1-1; tentative D call: TRBD1 (5 bases). Germline CDR1 reads MRHNA; CDR2 reads SNTAGT. Trimming left V 4 bases short and J 6 bases short, with 12 bases between. This CDR3 is 13 amino acids long. Written as DNA, the CDR3 is TGTGCCAGCAGTGTTTGGGGGGGGGCTGAAGCTTTCTTT. Translation gives CASSVWGGAEAFF.

V usage is TRBV4-1 and J usage is TRBJ1-4; possibly TRBD1 for D (5 bases). The CDR3 covers 15 residues. The V end lost 2 bases, the J end lost 5 bases, and 12 bases lay between the germline ends. Germline V gene sequence: CDR1 MGHRA, CDR2 YSYEKL. The CDR3 loop is CASSQQQGRNEKLFF. CDR3 bases: TGCGCCAGCAGCCAACAGCAGGGCCGCAATGAAAAACTGTTTTTT.

The gene calls are TRBV6-5 and TRBJ1-5; D perhaps matches TRBD1 (5 bases). Germline CDR1 reads MNHEY; CDR2 reads SVGAGI. This CDR3 has 13 amino acids. Trimming took off 6 bases at V and 11 bases at J, with 17 bases between the two ends. CDR3 amino acids: CASRNPRQQAQHF. The CDR3 DNA is TGTGCCAGCAGAAACCCTCGACAGCAGGCCCAGCATTTT.

The V call is TRBV12-3 or TRBV12-4, the J call TRBJ1-1, with TRBD1 as a possible D gene (5 bases). The CDR3 extends over 13 amino acids. Trimming took 4 bases from V and 8 from J, leaving 14 bases between them. The CDR3 region is CASSWGVGSEAFF. The CDR3 DNA follows: TGTGCCAGCAGTTGGGGCGTGGGTTCGGAAGCTTTCTTT.